This T cell receptor (beta chain) was sequenced during a study of PD-L1 blockade in urothelial cancer. Across the study: About 85% of the roughly 30 patients comprised males who had bladder-origin urothelial cancer. Typically, measured as a median, blood samples had about 140,000 T cells. Blood was analyzed 3 weeks (second dose) and 6 weeks after treatment start. Notes on the study in general: A pretreatment blood TCR clonality that fell below the median predicted better progression-free and overall survival.

V lost 4 bases and J lost 2; bases outside the gene matches: 8. The CDR3 covers 15 residues. CDR1 is MNHNS and CDR2 is SASEGT in the germline V gene. Generated by immunoSEQ multiplex PCR, the TCRdb table keeps only in-frame clones and is missing some. This table holds 15,000 to 20,000 clones, around 90% found once. Comments on this clone: Its target is not known.

The specimen was PBMCs, collected around atezolizumab (anti-PD-L1) treatment. The chain employs TRBV6-1 and TRBJ2-7; 7 nucleotides line up with TRBD2. The origin of this receptor is a man aged 50 or older with urothelial cancer. CDR3 sequence: CASSASAGDAYEQYF. The CDR3 region has the DNA TGTGCCAGCAGTGCCTCGGCGGGGGATGCCTACGAGCAGTACTTC.